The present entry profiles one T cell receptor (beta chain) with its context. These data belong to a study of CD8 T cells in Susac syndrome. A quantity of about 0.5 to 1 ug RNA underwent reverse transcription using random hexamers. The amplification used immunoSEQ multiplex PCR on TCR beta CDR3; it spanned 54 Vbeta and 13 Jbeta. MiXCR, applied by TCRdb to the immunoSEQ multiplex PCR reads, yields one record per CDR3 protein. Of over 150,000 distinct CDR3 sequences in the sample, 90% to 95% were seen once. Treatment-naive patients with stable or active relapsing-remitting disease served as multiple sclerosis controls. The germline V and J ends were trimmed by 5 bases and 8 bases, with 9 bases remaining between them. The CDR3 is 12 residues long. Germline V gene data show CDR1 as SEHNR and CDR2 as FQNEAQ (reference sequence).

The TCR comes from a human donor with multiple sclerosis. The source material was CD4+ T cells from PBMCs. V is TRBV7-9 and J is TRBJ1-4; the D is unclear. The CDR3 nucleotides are TGTGCCAGCAGCGCCCACGGGGAAAAACTGTTTTTT. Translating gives CASSAHGEKLFF.